This TCR beta chain emerged from a study of blood T cell repertoires in COVID-19. The overall study: Both acute and convalescent COVID-19 samples were obtained from the United States, Italy and Spain. From T cells, B-cell-depleted T cells, or PBMCs came the material, which was cDNA or gDNA.

The CDR3 totals 17 residues. The germline CDR1 and CDR2 sequences are LGHDT and YNNKEL (reference sequence). Unmatched junction bases numbered 9, after V lost 0 bases and J lost 7 bases. Each participant's cohort was designated according to participant-reported clinical history. Per the original methods: Reference gene primer amplification gave estimated nucleated cell counts. Measured with immunoSEQ multiplex PCR; TCRdb has only the in-frame clones, and not every one. D and trimming come from the DNA, and the V and J calls and clone size come from that table. The sample lists roughly 360,000 clones, roughly 90% seen once, with more than 0.9% in the top ten.

The TCR sequence derives from a woman under 40 with acute COVID-19. The chain combines TRBV3-1 (or the pseudogene TRBV3-2) with TRBJ2-1; 10 nucleotides line up with TRBD2. Sequencing used PBMCs or T cells enriched from blood (not recorded which). This CDR3 is CASSQEKGLALLNEQFF. Written as DNA, the CDR3 is TGTGCCAGCAGCCAAGAAAAGGGACTAGCGCTTCTGAATGAGCAGTTCTTC.